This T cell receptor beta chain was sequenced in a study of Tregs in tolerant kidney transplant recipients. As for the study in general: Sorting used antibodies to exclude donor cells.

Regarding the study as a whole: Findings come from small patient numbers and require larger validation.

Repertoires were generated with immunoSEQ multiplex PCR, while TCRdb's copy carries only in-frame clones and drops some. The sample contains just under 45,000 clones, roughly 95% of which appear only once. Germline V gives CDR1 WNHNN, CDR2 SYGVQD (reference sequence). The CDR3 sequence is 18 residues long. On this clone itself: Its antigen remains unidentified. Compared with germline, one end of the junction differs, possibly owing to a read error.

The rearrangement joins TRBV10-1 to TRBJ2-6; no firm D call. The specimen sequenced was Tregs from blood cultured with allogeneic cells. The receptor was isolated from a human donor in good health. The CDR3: CASSNGARSQKSGQRPDF. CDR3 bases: TGCGCCAGCAGTAACGGCGCAAGATCGCAAAAGTCGGGCCAACGTCCTGATTTC.